The entry below gives a single T cell receptor beta chain sequence along with its context. These data come from a study of CD8+ T cells in alopecia areata. cDNA serving as the sequencing template came from extracted, reverse transcribed RNA. Clones were sequenced by immunoSEQ multiplex PCR, and TCRdb holds only the in-frame ones, with some missing. The sample shows hundreds of thousands of clones, 50% to 70% of them seen only once. Material: CD4+ T cells sorted from blood, obtained at week 0. The clonotype originates from a human donor with alopecia areata.

CDR3 in DNA: TGCGCCAGCAGCTTGGCTTTTGATACGCAGTATTTT. This gives the protein CASSLAFDTQYF. The chain couples TRBV5-1 to TRBJ2-3; D not resolved. Germline lookup yields CDR1 SGHRS and CDR2 YFSETQ. The CDR3 length is 12 residues. Trimming pared 0 bases from V and 6 bases from J, leaving 5 bases between. Looking up the rest from reference TRBV5-1 and TRBJ2-3 gives the full variable domain: KAGVTQTPRYLIKTRGQQVTLSCSPISGHRSVSWYQQTPGQGLQFLFEYFSETQRNKGNFPGRFSGRQFSNSRSEMNVSTLELGDSALYLCASSLAFDTQYFGPGTRLTVL.